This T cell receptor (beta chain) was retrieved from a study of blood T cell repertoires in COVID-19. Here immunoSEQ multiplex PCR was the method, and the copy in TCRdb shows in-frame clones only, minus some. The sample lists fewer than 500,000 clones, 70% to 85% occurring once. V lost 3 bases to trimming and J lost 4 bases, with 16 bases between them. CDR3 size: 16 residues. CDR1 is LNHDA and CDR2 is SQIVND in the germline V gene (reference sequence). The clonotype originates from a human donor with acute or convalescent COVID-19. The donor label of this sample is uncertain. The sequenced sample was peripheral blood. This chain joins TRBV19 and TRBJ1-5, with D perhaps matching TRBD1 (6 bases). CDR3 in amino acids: CASSIGTTGRNQPQHF. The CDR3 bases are TGTGCCAGTAGTATTGGAACGACAGGTCGTAATCAGCCCCAGCATTTT.